This T cell receptor (beta chain) originates from a study of CD8 T cells in ankylosing spondylitis. The authors made TCR beta libraries by quantitative 5'-RACE with molecular barcodes. TCRdb independently ran MiXCR on the 5' RACE reads; one entry per CDR3 protein. The sample contains 100,000 to 150,000 distinct CDR3 sequences, 15% to 20% of which appear only once. Overall study findings and caveats: Clones linked to disease were reported to show significant enrichment in matched ankylosing spondylitis synovial fluid. One TCR beta motif, made up of fewer than 10 highly homologous variants, appeared characteristic of ankylosing spondylitis blood.

This clonotype was recorded a few times. Its antigen is unidentified. Material for sequencing was blood, either unsorted or a sorted T cell fraction (not recorded which). The clonotype was recovered from a male donor with ankylosing spondylitis.

The CDR3 reads CASMGFSGNTIYF. CDR3 sequence (DNA): TGTGCCAGCATGGGTTTCTCTGGAAACACCATATATTTT. V and J are TRBV7-9 and TRBJ1-3; no firm D call. Germline assignment: CDR1 SEHNR and CDR2 FQNEAQ (reference sequence). V lost 7 bases to trimming and J lost 0 bases, with 7 bases between them. The CDR3 is made up of 13 amino acids.